Described below is a single T cell receptor (beta chain) sequence and its context. Any history of autoimmune disease or systemic immunosuppression disqualified patients. The data originate from a study of OX40 agonist ivuxolimab in advanced cancers. Here immunoSEQ multiplex PCR was the method, and the copy in TCRdb shows in-frame clones only, minus some. Of 45,000 to 50,000 clones in the sample, about 87% were seen once. CDR1 and CDR2 from the germline V gene are MNHEY and SMNVEV (reference sequence). J was trimmed by 4 bases and V by 6 bases; bases with no gene match: 10. The CDR3 covers 16 residues.

V gene TRBV27 combines with J gene TRBJ2-5; 11 nucleotides agree with TRBD2. Here the sequenced sample was CD4+ or CD8+ T cells sorted from blood, taken in a trial of the OX40 agonist ivuxolimab. The sequence was obtained from an adult with an advanced solid tumor such as melanoma, head and neck, liver or kidney cancer. CDR3 DNA: TGTGCCAGCAGCCCTCTAGCGGGGGGTGGAGCAGAGACCCAGTACTTC. Encoded protein: CASSPLAGGGAETQYF.